Reported below is one TCR beta chain. One junction end does not reproduce the germline sequence, and a read error may be involved. The sample originates from a study of tumor-infiltrating lymphocytes in primary liver carcinoma. The researchers produced TCR beta cDNA from around 0.5 ug total RNA with a constant-region primer. What produced the TCR beta libraries was three nested multiplex PCR rounds using slightly modified ARM-PCR. The first two PCR rounds used TRBV1-TRBV30 primers with a Cbeta primer, nine to eleven cycles each. TCRdb reprocessed the multiplex PCR reads with MiXCR, giving one entry per CDR3 protein. Of 250,000 to 350,000 distinct CDR3 sequences listed, 45% to 70% are singletons. The authors took blood RNA from unsorted whole blood and also extracted germline DNA. This CDR3 region has 18 residues. Germline CDR1 reads SGHNT; CDR2 reads YYREEE (reference sequence).

The chain combines TRBV5-4 with TRBJ2-2, with TRBD2 matching over 9 bases. The receptor's source is a woman aged 25 to 39 with primary liver carcinoma and hepatitis B virus infection. Material for sequencing was peripheral blood. The CDR3 DNA reads TGTGTCAGCAGCTTGGTTGGTAGCGGGGGCCCGAACACCGGGGAGCTGTTTTTT. Its protein is CVSSLVGSGGPNTGELFF.